The clone carrying this T cell receptor (beta chain) has just a few counts. Its antigen is still unknown. The entry originates in a study of T cells after yellow fever vaccination. Findings of the study overall: Post-booster reappearance was seen for most primary-vaccination clones (96% CD4, about 88% CD8). Abundant clonotypes from the bulk population could get into FACS-sorted repertoires as contaminants.

CDR3 length: 14 residues. Unmatched junction bases numbered 10, after V lost 6 bases and J lost 8 bases. Germline V gene data show CDR1 as MNHNS and CDR2 as SASEGT. TCRdb itself ran the 5' RACE reads through MiXCR, one entry per CDR3 protein. The table has more than 300,000 distinct CDR3 sequences, about 6.9% seen once; the top ten hold 15% to 20%. The chain couples TRBV6-1 to TRBJ1-2, with 9 bases identical to TRBD1. The sample was PBMCs, taken roughly 47 days after the first yellow fever vaccination. The TCR originated in a man between 18 and 35 years old who received the YFV17D yellow fever vaccine. This CDR3 is CASRPDRGLVGYTF. The DNA for the CDR3 is TGTGCCAGCAGACCGGACAGGGGTTTGGTGGGCTACACCTTC.